This entry features one T cell receptor beta chain sequence. The antigen is unknown. The data were taken from a study of cytomegalovirus exposure and HLA in healthy donors. About the study: The same platform was used for the 100 to 150 validation repertoires and the 600 to 700 first-cohort repertoires, a later analysis reported.

Germline loops: CDR1 MNHNS, CDR2 SASEGT. The germline V and J ends were trimmed by 8 bases and 4 bases, with 11 bases remaining between them. The CDR3 loop spans 12 amino acids. The approximately 120-subject validation cohort, separate from the approximately 670-subject first cohort, included the donors. Some clones are missing from TCRdb's copy, which holds only in-frame ones; the method was immunoSEQ multiplex PCR. The table records 150,000 to 200,000 clones, around 88% of them present only once. General study findings and limits: The tendency of first-cohort TCR clusters to co-occur in the 90 to 150 validation repertoires was the finding of a later analysis. For cytomegalovirus status, the classifier reportedly gave diagnoses with high specificity and sensitivity.

V and J are TRBV6-1 and TRBJ1-1; the D gene is possibly TRBD1 (5 bases). The clonotype originates from a woman in her late teens or twenties in good health and CMV-seronegative. Sequencing was performed on PBMCs. The CDR3 bases are TGTGCCAGCTCCACCGGGGGCACTGAAGCTTTCTTT. This codes for CASSTGGTEAFF.